This TCR beta chain was found in a study of stem cell transplantation in POMP-related autoinflammatory disease. Study background: Hypothesis: faulty thymoproteasomes impair CD8+ T-cell selection, skewing TRB repertoires.

CDR3 length: 15 residues. CDR1 is LGHNA and CDR2 is YNFKEQ in the germline V gene. Trimming removed 5 bases from V and 7 bases from J; junction bases left unmatched: 8. The method was immunoSEQ multiplex PCR; TCRdb's version includes in-frame clones alone and lacks a portion of them. This table has roughly 6,500 clones, roughly 87% appearing once. Regarding this clone: The antigen remains unidentified.

Whole-study results and caveats: Unique TRB V-J gene pairings were limited in number in patients with PRAID. In patients with PRAID, every analyzed T-cell subset tended to show lower diversity and higher clonality.

This chain uses TRBV4-2 with TRBJ2-1; 10 bases align to TRBD2. The clonotype originates from a human donor in good health. Sequencing was performed on a CXCR5-defined cell subset from PBMCs. This CDR3 is CASSGLAEVRNEQFF. In nucleotides, the CDR3 is TGTGCCAGCAGCGGACTAGCGGAAGTCCGGAATGAGCAGTTCTTC.